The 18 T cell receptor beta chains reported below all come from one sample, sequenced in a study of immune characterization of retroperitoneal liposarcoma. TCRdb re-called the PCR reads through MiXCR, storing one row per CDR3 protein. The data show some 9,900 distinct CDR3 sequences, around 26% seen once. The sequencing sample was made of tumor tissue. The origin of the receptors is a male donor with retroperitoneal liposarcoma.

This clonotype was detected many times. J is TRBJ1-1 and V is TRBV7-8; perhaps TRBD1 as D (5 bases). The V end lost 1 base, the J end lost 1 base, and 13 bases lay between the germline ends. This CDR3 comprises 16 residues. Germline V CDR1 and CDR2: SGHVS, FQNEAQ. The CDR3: CASSLVGGSRNTEAFF. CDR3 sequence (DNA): TGTGCCAGCAGCTTAGTGGGGGGATCTCGGAACACTGAAGCTTTCTTT.

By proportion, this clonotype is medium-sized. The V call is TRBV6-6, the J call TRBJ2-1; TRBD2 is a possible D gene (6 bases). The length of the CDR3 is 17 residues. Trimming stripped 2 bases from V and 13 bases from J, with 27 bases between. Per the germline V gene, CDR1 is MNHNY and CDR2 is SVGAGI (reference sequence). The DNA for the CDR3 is TGTGCCAGCAGTTACGTTTCCCCCGCCTCGCGGGGAGAGACCCAGTTCTTC. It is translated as CASSYVSPASRGETQFF.

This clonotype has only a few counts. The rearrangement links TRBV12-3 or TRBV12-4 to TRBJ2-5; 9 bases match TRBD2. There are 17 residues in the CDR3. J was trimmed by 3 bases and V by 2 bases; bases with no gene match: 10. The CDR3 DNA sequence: TGTGCCAGCAGTTTATCTGCTTTAGCGGGGGCCGAAGAGACCCAGTACTTC. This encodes CASSLSALAGAEETQYF.

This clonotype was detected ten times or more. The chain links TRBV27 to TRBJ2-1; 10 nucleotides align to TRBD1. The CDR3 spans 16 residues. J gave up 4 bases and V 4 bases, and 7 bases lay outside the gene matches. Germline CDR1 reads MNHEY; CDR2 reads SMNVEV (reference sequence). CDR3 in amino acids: CASSSYRDRGYNEQFF. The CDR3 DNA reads TGTGCCAGCAGTTCATACCGGGACAGGGGATACAATGAGCAGTTCTTC.

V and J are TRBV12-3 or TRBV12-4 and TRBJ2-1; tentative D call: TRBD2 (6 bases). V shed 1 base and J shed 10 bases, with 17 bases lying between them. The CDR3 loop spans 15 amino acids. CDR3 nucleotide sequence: TGTGCCAGCAGTTTAGAGGGCGGGAACTCCTACGAGCAGTTCTTC. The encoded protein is CASSLEGGNSYEQFF.

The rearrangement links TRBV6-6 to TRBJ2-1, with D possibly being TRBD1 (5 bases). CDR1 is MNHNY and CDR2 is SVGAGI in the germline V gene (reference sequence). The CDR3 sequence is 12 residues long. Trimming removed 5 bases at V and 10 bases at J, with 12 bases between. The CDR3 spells CASSPAQGEQFF. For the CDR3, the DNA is TGTGCCAGCAGTCCCGCTCAGGGCGAGCAGTTCTTC.

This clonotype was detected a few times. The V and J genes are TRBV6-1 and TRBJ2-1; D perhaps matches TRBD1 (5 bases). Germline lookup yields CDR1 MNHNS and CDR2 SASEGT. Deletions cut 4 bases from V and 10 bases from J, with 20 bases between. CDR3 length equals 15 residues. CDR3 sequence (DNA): TGTGCCAGCAGTGTCCCGGACACCAATCCCTACGAGCAGTTCTTC. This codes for CASSVPDTNPYEQFF.

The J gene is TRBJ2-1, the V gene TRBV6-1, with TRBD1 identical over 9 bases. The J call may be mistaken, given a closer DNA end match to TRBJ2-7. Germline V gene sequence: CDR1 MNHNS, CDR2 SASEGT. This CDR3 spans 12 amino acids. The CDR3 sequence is CATRDRAHEQYF. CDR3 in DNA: TGTGCCACCCGGGACAGGGCACACGAGCAGTACTTC.

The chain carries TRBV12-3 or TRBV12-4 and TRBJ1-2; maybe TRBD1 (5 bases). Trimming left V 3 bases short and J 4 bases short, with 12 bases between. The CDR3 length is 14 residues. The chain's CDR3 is CASSLEGEAYGYTF. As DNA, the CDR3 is TGTGCCAGCAGTTTGGAAGGGGAGGCCTATGGCTACACCTTC.

CDR3 DNA: TGTGCTAGTGGCAGAATCCCAAATGAGCAGTTCTTC. Its translation is CASGRIPNEQFF. The rearrangement uses TRBV12-5 and TRBJ2-1; D is uncertain. Germline lookup yields CDR1 LGHNT and CDR2 FRNRAP. The CDR3 consists of 12 residues. With 6 bases removed from V and 7 bases from J, the gap between germline ends came to 10 bases.

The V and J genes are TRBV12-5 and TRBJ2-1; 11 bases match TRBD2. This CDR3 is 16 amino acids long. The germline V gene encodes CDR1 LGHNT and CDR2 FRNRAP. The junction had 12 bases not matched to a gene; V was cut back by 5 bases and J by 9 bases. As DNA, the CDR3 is TGTGCTAGTGGTCTGACTAGCGGGGCCGTACATGGTGAGCAGTTCTTC. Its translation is CASGLTSGAVHGEQFF.

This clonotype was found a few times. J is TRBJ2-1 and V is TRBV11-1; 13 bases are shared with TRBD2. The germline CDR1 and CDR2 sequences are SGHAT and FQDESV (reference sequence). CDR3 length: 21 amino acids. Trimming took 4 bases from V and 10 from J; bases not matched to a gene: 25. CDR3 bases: TGTGCCAGCAGCTCACCAACCACACCACTAGCGGGAGGGCCGGTGATCTACGAGCAGTTCTTC. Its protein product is CASSSPTTPLAGGPVIYEQFF. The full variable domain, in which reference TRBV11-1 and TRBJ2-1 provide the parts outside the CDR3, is EAEVAQSPRYKITEKSQAVAFWCDPISGHATLYWYRQILGQGPELLVQFQDESVVDDSQLPKDRFSAERLKGVDSTLKIQPAELGDSAMYLCASSSPTTPLAGGPVIYEQFFGPGTRLTVL.

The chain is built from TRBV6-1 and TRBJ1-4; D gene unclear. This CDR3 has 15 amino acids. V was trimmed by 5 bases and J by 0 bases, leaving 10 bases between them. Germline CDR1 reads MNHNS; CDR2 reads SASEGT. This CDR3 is CASSSAVATNEKLFF. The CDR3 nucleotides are TGTGCCAGCAGTTCCGCCGTAGCAACTAATGAAAAACTGTTTTTT.

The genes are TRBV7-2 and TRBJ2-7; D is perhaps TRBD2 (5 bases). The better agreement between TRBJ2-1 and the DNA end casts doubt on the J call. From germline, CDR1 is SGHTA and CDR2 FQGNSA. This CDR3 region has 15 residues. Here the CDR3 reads CASSRSGGSYNEQFF. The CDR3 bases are TGTGCCAGCAGTCGGAGCGGCGGCTCCTACAATGAGCAGTTCTTC.

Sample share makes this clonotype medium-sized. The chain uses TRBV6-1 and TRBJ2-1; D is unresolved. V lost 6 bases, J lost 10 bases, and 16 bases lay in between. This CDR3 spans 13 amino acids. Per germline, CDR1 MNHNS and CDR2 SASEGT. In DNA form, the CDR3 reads TGTGCCAGCAGACCCCATAGGACCTACGAGCAGTTCTTC. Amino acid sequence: CASRPHRTYEQFF.

Written as DNA, the CDR3 is TGTGCCAGCACCAACCAGATTGGGGGAGAGACCCAGTACTTC. Translated, it gives CASTNQIGGETQYF. The V call is TRBV6-5, the J call TRBJ2-7; D is perhaps TRBD1 or TRBD2 (5 bases each). TRBJ2-5 explains the end of the DNA better; the J call may be wrong. Germline lookup yields CDR1 MNHEY and CDR2 SVGAGI. This CDR3 comprises 14 residues.

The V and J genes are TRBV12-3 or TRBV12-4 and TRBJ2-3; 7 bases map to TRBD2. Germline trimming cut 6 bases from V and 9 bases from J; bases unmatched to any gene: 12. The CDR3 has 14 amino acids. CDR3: CASSPWTRDGTQYF. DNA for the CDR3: TGTGCCAGCAGCCCATGGACTAGGGACGGCACGCAGTATTTT.

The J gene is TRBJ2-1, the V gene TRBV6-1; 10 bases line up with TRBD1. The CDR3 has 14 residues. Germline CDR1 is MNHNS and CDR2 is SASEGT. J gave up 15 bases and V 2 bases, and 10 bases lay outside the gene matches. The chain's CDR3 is CASSESLGQGVRFF. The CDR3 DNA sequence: TGTGCCAGCAGTGAATCTCTAGGACAGGGGGTGAGGTTCTTC.